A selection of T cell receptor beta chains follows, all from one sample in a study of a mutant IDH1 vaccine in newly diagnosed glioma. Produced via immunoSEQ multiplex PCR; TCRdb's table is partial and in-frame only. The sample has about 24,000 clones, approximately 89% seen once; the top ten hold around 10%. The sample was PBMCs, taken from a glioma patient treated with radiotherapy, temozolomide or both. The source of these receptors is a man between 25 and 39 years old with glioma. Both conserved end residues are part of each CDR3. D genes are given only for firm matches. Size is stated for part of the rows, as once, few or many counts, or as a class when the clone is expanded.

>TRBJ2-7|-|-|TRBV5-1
TGCGCCAGCAGCTTGGGCAGGGTTTCCCCCTACGAGCAGTACTTC
CASSLGRVSPYEQYF
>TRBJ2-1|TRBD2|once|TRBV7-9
TGTGCCAGCAGCTTTGGAGGCGGGAGGGCCACCAATGAGCAGTTCTTC
CASSFGGGRATNEQFF
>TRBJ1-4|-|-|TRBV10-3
TGTGCCGTCCTAGGAGGGGCAGAGGAAAAACTGTTTTTT
CAVLGGAEEKLFF
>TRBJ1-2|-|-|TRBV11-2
TGTGCCAGCAGCTTAGAGTTACTTAACTATGGCTACACCTTC
CASSLELLNYGYTF
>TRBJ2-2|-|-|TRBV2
TGTGCCAGCAGTGGGGGCGGGGCACCCAACACCGGGGAGCTGTTTTTT
CASSGGGAPNTGELFF
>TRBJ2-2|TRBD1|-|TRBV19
TGTGCCAGTAGAGACAGGGGGAGGAACACCGGGGAGCTGTTTTTT
CASRDRGRNTGELFF
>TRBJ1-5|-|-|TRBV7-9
TGTGCCAGCAGCACCACGGAGCAGGGAGTCCATCAGCCCCAGCATTTT
CASSTTEQGVHQPQHF
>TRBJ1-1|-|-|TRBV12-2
TGTGCAAGTCGCTTAGAACTGCCGTTAAACACTGAAGCTTTCTTT
CASRLELPLNTEAFF
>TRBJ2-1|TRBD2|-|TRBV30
TGTGCCTGGAGTGCCCCGGGACTAGCGGAATACAATGAGCAGTTCTTC
CAWSAPGLAEYNEQFF
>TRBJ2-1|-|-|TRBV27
TGTGCCAGCAGTCCAGGGAAGGACGGTCTTGAGCAGTTCTTC
CASSPGKDGLEQFF
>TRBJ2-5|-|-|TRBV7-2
TGTGCCAGCAGCTTCCAACAAGAGACCCAGTACTTC
CASSFQQETQYF
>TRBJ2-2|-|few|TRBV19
TGTGCCAGTAGTAACTACAGGAGGATCACCGGGGAGCTGTTTTTT
CASSNYRRITGELFF
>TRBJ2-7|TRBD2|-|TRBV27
TGTGCCAGCAGCCCTACACTAGCGGGAGTCCCCTACGAGCAGTACTTC
CASSPTLAGVPYEQYF
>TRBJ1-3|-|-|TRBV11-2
TGTGCCAGCAGTCAAACGTTCATAAGACACTCTGGAAACACCATATATTTT
CASSQTFIRHSGNTIYF
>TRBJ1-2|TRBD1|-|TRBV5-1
TGCGCCAGCAGCTCCGCCATCTCGACAGGGAACCATATCGGCTACACCTTC
CASSSAISTGNHIGYTF
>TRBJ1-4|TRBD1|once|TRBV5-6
TGTGCCAGCAGCTTGCCCCGACAGGGTGGGCGTGAAAAACTGTTTTTT
CASSLPRQGGREKLFF
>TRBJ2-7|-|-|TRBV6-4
TGTGCCAGCACCACCAGGAAGGACTACGAGCAGTACTTC
CASTTRKDYEQYF
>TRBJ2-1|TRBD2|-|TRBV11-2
TGTGCCAGCAGCTTAGCTGGGACTAGCGGCCTCTTC
CASSLAGTSGLF
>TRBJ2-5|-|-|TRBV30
TGTGCCCTAGGGCCGAATGCCAAAGAGACCCAGTACTTC
CALGPNAKETQYF
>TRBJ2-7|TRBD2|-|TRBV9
TGTGCCAGCAGCTACCGAGCGGGAGCCCTTCCCTACGAGCAGTACTTC
CASSYRAGALPYEQYF
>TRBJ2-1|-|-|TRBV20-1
TGCAGTGCCACCATCGGGAATGAGCAGTTCTTC
CSATIGNEQFF
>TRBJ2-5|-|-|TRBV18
TGTGCCAGCTCACCACGGGGGGAAGAGACCCAGTACTTC
CASSPRGEETQYF
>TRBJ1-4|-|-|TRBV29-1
TGCAGCGTTGAAGGAGACGACACGGAAAAACTGTTTTTT
CSVEGDDTEKLFF
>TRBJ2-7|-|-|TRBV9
TGTGCCAGCAGCGTAGCTCACACAGACGACCCCTACGAGCAGTACTTC
CASSVAHTDDPYEQYF
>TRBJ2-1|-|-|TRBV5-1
TGCGCCAGCAGCTTGGCTCTCGATGAGCAGTTCTTC
CASSLALDEQFF
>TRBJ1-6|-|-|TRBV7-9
TGTGCCAGCAGCTTCCCTGGAAATTCACCCCTCCACTTT
CASSFPGNSPLHF
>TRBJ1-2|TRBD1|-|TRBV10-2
TGCGCCAGCACCTCCGGGACAGGGTTTGGCTACACCTTC
CASTSGTGFGYTF
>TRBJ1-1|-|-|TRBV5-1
TGCGCCAGCAGCTTGGACCGGTACACTGAAGCTTTCTTT
CASSLDRYTEAFF
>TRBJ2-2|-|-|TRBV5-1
TGCGCCAGCAGCTTGGCGAGGGGGTCGGGCACCGGGGAGCTGTTTTTT
CASSLARGSGTGELFF
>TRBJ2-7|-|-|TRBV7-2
TGTGCCAGCAGCTCTCTCCCCGGCAGGGGCTCCTACGAGCAGTACTTC
CASSSLPGRGSYEQYF
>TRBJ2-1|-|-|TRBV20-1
TGCAGTGCTCGTCAGGGGTTATGGCAGTTCTTC
CSARQGLWQFF
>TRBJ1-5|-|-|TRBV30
TGTGCCTGGAGTTTCCCCGAAAGCTGGCAGCCCCAGCATTTT
CAWSFPESWQPQHF
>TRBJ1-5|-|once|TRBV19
TGTGCCAGTAGGGGCAAGGAAATGGGGTTCAGTAATAGCAATCAGCCCCAGCATTTT
CASRGKEMGFSNSNQPQHF
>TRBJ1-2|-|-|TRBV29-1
TGCAGCGTTGAAGAAGTTGCGGGGGGCTATGGCTACACCTTC
CSVEEVAGGYGYTF
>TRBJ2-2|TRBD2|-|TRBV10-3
TGTGCCATCAGACCACATGCCGACCTTTCGACTAGCGGGAGGGCCATGGACGGGGAGCTGTTTTTT
CAIRPHADLSTSGRAMDGELFF
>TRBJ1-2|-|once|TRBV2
TGTGCCAGCAGTGATCCGGAAAACTATGGCTACACCTTC
CASSDPENYGYTF
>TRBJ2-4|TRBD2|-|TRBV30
TGTGCCTGGAGGAGGAAGCGGGAGCAAAACATTCAGTACTTC
CAWRRKREQNIQYF
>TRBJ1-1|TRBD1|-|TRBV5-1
TGCGCCAGCTTGCGGACAGGGGGCAGTACTGAAGCTTTCTTT
CASLRTGGSTEAFF
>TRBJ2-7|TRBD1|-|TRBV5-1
TGCGCCAGCAGCTCTTACCACCTCGACAGGGCTATTTCCTACGAGCAGTACTTC
CASSSYHLDRAISYEQYF
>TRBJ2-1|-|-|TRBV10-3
TGTGCCATCGCGGAATACAATGAGCAGTTCTTC
CAIAEYNEQFF
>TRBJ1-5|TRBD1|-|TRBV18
TGTGCCAGCTCTCCAGACAGGGGGAACAATCAGCCCCAGCATTTT
CASSPDRGNNQPQHF
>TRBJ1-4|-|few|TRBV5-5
TGTGCCAGCAGCCCAATAACCGAGGGCAGGGAAAAACTGTTTTTT
CASSPITEGREKLFF
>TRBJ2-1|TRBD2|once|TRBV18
TGTGCCAGCTCACCCCCTTTATTAGCGGGAGCAGGATCTGAGCAGTTCTTC
CASSPPLLAGAGSEQFF
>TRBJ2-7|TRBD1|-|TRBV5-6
TGTGCCAGCAGCTTGGGGGGGGACAGGGGCTACGAGCAGTACTTC
CASSLGGDRGYEQYF
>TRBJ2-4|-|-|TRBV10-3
TGTGCCACAGCCCGGGACCCTGGGGAGGAAAACATTCAGTACTTC
CATARDPGEENIQYF
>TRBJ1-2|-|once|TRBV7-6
TGTGCCAGCAGCCCCTCCCTGGGACCGAACTATGGCTACACCTTC
CASSPSLGPNYGYTF
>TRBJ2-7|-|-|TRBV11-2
TGTGCCAGCAGCTTGCGGCAGGGGCAGCACGAGCAGTACTTC
CASSLRQGQHEQYF